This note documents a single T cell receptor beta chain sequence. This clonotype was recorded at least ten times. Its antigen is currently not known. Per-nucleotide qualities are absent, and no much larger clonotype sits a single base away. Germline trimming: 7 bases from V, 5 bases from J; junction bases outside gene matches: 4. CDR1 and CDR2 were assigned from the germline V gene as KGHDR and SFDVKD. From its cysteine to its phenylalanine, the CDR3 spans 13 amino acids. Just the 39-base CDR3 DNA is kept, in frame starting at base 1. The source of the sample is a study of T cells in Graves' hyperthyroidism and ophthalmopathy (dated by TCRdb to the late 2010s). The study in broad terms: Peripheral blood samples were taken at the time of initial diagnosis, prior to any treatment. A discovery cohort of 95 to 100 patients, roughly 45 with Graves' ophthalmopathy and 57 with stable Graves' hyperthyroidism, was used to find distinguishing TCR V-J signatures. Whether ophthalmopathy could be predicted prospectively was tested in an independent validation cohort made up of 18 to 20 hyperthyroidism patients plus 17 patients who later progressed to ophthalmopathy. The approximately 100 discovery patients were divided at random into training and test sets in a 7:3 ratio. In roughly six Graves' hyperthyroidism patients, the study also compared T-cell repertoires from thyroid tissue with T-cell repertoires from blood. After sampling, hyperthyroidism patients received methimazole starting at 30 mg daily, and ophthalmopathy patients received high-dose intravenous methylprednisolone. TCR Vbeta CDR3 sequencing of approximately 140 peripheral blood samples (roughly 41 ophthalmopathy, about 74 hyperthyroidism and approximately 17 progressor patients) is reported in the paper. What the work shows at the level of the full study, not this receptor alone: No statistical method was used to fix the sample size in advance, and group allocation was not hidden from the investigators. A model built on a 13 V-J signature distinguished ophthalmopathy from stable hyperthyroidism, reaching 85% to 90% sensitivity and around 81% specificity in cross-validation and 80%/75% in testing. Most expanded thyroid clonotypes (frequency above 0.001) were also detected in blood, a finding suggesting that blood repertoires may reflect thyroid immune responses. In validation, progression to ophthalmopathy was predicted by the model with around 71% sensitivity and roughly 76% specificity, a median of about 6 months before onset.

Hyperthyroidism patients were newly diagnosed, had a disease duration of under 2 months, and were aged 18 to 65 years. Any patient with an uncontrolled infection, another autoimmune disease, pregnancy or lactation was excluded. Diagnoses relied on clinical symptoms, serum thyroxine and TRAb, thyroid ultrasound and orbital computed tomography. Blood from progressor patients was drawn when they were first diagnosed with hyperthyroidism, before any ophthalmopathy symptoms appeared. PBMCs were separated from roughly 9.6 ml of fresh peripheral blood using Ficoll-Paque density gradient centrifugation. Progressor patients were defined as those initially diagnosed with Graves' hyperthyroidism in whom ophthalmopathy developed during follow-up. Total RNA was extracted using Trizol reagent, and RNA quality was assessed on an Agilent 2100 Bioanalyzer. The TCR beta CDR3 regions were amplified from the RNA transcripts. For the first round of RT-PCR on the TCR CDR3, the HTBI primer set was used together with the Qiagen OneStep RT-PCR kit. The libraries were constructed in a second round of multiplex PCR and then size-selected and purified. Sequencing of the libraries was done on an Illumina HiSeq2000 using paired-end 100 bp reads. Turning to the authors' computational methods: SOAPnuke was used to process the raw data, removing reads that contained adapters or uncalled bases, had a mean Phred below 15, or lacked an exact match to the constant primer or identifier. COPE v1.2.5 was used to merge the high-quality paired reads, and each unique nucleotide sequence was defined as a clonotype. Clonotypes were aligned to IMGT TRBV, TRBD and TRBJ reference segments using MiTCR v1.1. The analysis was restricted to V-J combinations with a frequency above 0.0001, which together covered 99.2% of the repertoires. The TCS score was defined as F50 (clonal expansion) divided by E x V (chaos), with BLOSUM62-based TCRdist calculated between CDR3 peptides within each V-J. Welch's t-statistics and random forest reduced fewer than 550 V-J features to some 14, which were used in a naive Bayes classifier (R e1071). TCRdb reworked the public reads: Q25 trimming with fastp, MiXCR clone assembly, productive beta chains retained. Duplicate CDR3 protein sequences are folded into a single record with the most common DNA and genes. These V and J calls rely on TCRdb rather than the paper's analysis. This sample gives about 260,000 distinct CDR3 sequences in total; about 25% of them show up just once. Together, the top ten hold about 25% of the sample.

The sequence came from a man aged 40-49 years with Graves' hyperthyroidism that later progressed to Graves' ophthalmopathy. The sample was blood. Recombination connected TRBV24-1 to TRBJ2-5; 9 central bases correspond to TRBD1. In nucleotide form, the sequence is TGTGCCACCAGACAGGGGGCTTTTGAGACCCAGTACTTC. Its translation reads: CATRQGAFETQYF.